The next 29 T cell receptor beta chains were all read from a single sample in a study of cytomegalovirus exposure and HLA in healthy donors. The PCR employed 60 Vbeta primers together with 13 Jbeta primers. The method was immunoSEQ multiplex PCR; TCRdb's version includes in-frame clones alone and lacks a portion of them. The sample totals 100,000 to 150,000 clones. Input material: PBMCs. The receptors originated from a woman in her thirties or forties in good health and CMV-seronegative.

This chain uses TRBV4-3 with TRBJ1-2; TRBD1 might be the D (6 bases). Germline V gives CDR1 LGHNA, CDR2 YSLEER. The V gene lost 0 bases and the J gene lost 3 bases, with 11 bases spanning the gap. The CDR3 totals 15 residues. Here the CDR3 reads CASSQDQGRDYGYTF. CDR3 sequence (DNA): TGCGCCAGCAGCCAAGACCAGGGGAGGGACTATGGCTACACCTTC.

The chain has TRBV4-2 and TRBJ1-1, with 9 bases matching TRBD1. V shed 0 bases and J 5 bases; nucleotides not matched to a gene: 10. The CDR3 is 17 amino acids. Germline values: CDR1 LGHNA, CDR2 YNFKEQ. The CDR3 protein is CASSQDHPRQGVTEAFF. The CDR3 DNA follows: TGTGCCAGCAGCCAAGATCACCCTCGACAGGGGGTGACTGAAGCTTTCTTT.

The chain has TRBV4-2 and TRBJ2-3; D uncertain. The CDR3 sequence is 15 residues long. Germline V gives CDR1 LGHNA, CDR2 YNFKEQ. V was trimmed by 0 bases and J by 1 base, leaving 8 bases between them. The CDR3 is CASSQDNIRTDTQYF. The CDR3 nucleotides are TGTGCCAGCAGCCAAGATAACATACGCACAGATACGCAGTATTTT.

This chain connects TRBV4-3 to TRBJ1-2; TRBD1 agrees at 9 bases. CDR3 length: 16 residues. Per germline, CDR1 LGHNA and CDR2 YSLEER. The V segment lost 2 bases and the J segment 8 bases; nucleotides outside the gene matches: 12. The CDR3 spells CASSQSPDRGGEGYTF. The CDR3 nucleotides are TGCGCCAGCAGCCAAAGCCCGGACAGGGGTGGTGAGGGCTACACCTTC.

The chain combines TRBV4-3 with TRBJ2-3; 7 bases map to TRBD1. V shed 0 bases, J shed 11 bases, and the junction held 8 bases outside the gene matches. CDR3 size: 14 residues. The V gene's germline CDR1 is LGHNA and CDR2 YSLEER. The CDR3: CASSQDPRQGEQYF. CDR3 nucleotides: TGCGCCAGCAGCCAAGATCCCCGGCAGGGGGAGCAGTATTTT.

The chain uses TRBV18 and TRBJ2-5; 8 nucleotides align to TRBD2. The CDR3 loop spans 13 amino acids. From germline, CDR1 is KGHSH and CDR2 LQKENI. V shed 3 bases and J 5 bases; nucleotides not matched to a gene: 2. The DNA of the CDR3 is TGTGCCAGCTCACCCGGGGGGGATGAGACCCAGTACTTC. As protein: CASSPGGDETQYF.

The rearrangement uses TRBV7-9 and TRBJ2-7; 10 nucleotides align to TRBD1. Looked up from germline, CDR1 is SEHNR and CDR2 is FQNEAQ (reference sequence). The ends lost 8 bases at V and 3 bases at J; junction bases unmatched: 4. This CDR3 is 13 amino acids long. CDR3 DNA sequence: TGTGCCAGCTTGGGGACAGGGGTCTACGAGCAGTACTTC. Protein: CASLGTGVYEQYF. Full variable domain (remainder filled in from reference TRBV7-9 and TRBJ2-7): DTGVSQNPRHKITKRGQNVTFRCDPISEHNRLYWYRQTLGQGPEFLTYFQNEAQLEKSRLLSDRFSAERPKGSFSTLEIQRTEQGDSAMYLCASLGTGVYEQYFGPGTRLTVT.

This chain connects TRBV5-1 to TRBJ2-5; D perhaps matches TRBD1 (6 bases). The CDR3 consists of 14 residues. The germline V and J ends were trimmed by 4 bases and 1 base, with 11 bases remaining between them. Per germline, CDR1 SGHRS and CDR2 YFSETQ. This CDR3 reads CASSHGQPQETQYF. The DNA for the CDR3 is TGCGCCAGCAGCCATGGACAGCCCCAAGAGACCCAGTACTTC.

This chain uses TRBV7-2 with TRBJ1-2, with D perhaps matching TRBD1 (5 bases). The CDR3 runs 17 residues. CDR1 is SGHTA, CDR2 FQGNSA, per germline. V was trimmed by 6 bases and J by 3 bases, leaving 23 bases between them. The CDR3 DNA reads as TGTGCCAGCAGTTCGACTTTAGGTATCAGGGCGTACTATGGCTACACCTTC. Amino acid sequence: CASSSTLGIRAYYGYTF. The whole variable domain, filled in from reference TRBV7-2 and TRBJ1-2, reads GAGVSQSPSNKVTEKGKDVELRCDPISGHTALYWYRQSLGQGLEFLIYFQGNSAPDKSGLPSDRFSAERTGGSVSTLTIQRTQQEDSAVYLCASSSTLGIRAYYGYTFGSGTRLTVV.

CDR3 residues: CATSRRQVRGINYGYTF. The DNA of the CDR3 is TGTGCCACCAGCAGAAGACAGGTCAGGGGTATTAACTATGGCTACACCTTC. The rearrangement uses TRBV15 and TRBJ1-2; D may be TRBD1 (6 bases). The V end lost 2 bases, the J end lost 1 base, and 17 bases lay between the germline ends. Germline V gene sequence: CDR1 LNHNV, CDR2 YYDKDF (reference sequence). The CDR3 loop spans 17 amino acids.

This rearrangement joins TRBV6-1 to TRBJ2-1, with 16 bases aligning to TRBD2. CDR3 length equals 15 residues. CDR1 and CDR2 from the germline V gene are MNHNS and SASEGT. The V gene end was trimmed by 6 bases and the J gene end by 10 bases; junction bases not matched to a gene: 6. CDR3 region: CASRPGLAGGQEQFF. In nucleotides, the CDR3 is TGTGCCAGCAGACCGGGACTAGCGGGGGGGCAAGAGCAGTTCTTC.

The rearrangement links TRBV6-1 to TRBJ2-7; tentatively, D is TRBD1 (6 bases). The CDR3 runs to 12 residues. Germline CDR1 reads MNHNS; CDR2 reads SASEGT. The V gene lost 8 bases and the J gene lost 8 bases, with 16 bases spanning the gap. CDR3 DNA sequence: TGTGCCAGCTCGCAGGGGAAAACCCAGCAGTACGTC. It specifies CASSQGKTQQYV.

CDR3 amino acids: CASSLVSTYEQYF. The DNA for the CDR3 is TGTGCCAGCAGCTTGGTGTCCACCTACGAGCAGTACTTC. The chain has TRBV5-6 and TRBJ2-7; D is uncertain. Germline CDR1 reads SGHDT; CDR2 reads YYEEEE. V dropped 0 bases and J dropped 2 bases, with 6 bases sitting between them. The CDR3 loop spans 13 amino acids.

The CDR3 reads CASSPTLDSELFF. CDR3 sequence (DNA): TGTGCCAGCAGCCCAACCCTAGACTCGGAGCTGTTTTTT. This chain links TRBV7-3 with TRBJ2-2, with D uncertain. The CDR3 contains 13 residues. Trimming stripped 5 bases from V and 10 bases from J, with 14 bases between. Germline lookup yields CDR1 SGHTA and CDR2 FQGTGA.

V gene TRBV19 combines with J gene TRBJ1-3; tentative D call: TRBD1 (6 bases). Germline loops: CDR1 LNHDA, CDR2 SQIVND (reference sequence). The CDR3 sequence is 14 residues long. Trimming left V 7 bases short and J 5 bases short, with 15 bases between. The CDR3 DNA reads TGTGCCAGTACACAGGGATACCGTCGAAACACCATATATTTT. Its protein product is CASTQGYRRNTIYF.

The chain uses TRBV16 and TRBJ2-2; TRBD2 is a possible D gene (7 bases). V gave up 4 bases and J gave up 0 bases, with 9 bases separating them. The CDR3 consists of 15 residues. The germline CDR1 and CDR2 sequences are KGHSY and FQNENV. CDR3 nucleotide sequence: TGTGCCAGCAGCCGCGGGGGCCCGAACACCGGGGAGCTGTTTTTT. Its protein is CASSRGGPNTGELFF. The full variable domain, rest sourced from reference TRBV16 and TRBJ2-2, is GEEVAQTPKHLVRGEGQKAKLYCAPIKGHSYVFWYQQVLKNEFKFLISFQNENVFDETGMPKERFSAKCLPNSPCSLEIQATKLEDSAVYFCASSRGGPNTGELFFGEGSRLTVL.

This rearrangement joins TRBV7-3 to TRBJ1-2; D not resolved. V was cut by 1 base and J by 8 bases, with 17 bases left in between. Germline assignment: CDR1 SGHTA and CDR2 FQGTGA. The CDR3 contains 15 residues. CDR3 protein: CASSLNTVESKGYTF. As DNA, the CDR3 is TGTGCCAGCAGCTTAAACACCGTCGAATCCAAGGGCTACACCTTC.

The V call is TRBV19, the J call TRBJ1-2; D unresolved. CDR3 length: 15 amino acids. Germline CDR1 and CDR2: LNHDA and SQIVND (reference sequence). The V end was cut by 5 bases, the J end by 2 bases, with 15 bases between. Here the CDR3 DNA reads TGTGCCAGTAGTGACCCCGTGCGAGGAAACTATGGCTACACCTTC. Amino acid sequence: CASSDPVRGNYGYTF. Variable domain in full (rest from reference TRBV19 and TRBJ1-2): DGGITQSPKYLFRKEGQNVTLSCEQNLNHDAMYWYRQDPGQGLRLIYYSQIVNDFQKGDIAEGYSVSREKKESFPLTVTSAQKNPTAFYLCASSDPVRGNYGYTFGSGTRLTVV.

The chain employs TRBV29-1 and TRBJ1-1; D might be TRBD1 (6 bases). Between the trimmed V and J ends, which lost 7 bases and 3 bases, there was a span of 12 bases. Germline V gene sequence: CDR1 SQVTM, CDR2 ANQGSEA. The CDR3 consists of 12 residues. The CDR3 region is CSALDSYTEAFF. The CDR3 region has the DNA TGCAGCGCTTTGGACAGCTACACTGAAGCTTTCTTT.

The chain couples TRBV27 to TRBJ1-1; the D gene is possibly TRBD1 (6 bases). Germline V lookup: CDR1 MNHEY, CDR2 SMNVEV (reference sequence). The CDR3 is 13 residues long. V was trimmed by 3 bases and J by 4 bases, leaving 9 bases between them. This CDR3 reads CASSLQGTTEAFF. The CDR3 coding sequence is TGTGCCAGCAGTTTGCAGGGGACCACTGAAGCTTTCTTT.

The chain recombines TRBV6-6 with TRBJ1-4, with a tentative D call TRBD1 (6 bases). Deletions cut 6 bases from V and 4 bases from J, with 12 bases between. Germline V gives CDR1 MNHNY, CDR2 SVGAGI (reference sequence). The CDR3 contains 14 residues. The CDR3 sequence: CASRLQGLNEKLFF. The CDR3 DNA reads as TGTGCCAGCAGGCTACAGGGTCTTAATGAAAAACTGTTTTTT.

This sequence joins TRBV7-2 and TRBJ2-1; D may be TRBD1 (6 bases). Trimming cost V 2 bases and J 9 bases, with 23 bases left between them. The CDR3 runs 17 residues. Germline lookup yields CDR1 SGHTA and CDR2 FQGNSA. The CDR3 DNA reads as TGTGCCAGCAGCTTATTCGGGCCGCTAACAGGGTCCGGTGAGCAGTTCTTC. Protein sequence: CASSLFGPLTGSGEQFF.

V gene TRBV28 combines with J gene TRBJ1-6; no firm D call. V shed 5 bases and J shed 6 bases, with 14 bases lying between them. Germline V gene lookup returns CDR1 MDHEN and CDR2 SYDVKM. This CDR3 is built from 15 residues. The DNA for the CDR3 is TGTGCCAGCAGTCCCCGTCCAGGTGGTAATTCACCCCTCCACTTT. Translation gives CASSPRPGGNSPLHF.

CDR3 amino acids: CASSLSQALAKNIQYF. The CDR3 coding sequence is TGTGCCAGCAGCTTAAGCCAGGCCCTAGCCAAAAACATTCAGTACTTC. The chain couples TRBV7-8 to TRBJ2-4; unclear D gene. Germline V gene data show CDR1 as SGHVS and CDR2 as FQNEAQ. The CDR3 covers 16 residues. The germline V and J ends were trimmed by 2 bases and 0 bases, with 11 bases remaining between them.

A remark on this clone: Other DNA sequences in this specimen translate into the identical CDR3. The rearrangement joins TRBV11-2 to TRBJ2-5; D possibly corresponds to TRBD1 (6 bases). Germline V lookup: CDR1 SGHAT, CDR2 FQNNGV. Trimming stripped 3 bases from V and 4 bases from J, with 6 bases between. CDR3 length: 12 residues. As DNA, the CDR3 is TGTGCCAGCAGCTTGGACAGAGAGACCCAGTACTTC. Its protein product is CASSLDRETQYF.

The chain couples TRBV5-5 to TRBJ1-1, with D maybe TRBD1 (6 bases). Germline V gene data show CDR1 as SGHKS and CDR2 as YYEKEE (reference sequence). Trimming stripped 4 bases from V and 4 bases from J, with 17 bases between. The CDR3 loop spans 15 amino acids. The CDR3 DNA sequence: TGTGCCAGCAGCCCTTTGGCGGGGGCAGGCACTGAAGCTTTCTTT. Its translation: CASSPLAGAGTEAFF.

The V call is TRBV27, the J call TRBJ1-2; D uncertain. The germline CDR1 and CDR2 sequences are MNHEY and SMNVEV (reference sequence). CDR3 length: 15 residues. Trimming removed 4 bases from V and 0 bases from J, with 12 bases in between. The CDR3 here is CASSSLERANYGYTF. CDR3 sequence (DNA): TGTGCCAGCAGTTCCCTGGAGAGGGCTAACTATGGCTACACCTTC.

The CDR3 here is CAISESRDNNEQFF. The CDR3 coding sequence is TGTGCCATCAGTGAGTCTAGGGACAACAATGAGCAGTTCTTC. The V gene is TRBV10-3, the J gene TRBJ2-1; possible D gene TRBD1, 6 bases. This CDR3 is 14 amino acids long. The germline V and J ends were trimmed by 0 bases and 5 bases, with 8 bases remaining between them. Germline lookup yields CDR1 ENHRY and CDR2 SYGVKD.

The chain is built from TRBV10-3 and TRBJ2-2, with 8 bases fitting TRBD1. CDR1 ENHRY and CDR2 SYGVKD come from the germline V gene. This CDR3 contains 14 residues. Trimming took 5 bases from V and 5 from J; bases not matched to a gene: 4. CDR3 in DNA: TGTGCCATCAGTCCCGACAGGGGTACCGGGGAGCTGTTTTTT. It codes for CAISPDRGTGELFF.